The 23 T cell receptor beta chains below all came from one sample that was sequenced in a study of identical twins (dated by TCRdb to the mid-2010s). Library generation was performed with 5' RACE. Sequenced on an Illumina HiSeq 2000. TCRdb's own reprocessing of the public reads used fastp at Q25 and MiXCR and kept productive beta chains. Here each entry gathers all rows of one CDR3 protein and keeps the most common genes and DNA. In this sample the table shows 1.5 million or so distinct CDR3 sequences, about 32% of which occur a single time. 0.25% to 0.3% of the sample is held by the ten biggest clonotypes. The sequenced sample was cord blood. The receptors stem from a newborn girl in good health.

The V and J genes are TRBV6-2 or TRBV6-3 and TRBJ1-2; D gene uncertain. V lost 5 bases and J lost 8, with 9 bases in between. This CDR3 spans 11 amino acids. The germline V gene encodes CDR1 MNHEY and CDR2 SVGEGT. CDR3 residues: CASSNTRGYTF. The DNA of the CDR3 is TGTGCCAGCAGTAATACAAGGGGCTACACCTTC.

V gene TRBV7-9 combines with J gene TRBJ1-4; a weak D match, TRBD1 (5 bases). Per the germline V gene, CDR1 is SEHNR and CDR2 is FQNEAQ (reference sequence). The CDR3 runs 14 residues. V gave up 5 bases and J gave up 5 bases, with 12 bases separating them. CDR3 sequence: CASSPGTWNEKLFF. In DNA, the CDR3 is TGTGCCAGCAGCCCGGGGACTTGGAATGAAAAACTGTTTTTT.

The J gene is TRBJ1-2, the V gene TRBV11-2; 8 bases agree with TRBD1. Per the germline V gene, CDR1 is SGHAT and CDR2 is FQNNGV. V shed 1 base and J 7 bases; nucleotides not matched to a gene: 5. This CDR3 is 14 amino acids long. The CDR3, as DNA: TGTGCCAGCAGCTTAGGACGACAGGGGTTTGGCTACACCTTC. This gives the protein CASSLGRQGFGYTF.

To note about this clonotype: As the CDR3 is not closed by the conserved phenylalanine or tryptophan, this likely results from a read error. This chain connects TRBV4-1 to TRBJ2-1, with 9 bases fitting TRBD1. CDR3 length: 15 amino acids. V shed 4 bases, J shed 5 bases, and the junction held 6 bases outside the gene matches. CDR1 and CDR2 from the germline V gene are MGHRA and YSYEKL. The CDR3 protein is CASSRGQGPDNEQFV. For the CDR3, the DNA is TGCGCCAGCAGCCGGGGACAGGGTCCGGACAATGAGCAGTTCGTC.

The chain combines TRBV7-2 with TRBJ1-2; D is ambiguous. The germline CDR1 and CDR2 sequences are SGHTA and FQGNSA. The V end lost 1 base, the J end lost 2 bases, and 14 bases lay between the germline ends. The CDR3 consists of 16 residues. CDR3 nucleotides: TGTGCCAGCAGCTTAGACGGTTGGCGGCGGAACTATGGCTACACCTTC. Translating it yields CASSLDGWRRNYGYTF.

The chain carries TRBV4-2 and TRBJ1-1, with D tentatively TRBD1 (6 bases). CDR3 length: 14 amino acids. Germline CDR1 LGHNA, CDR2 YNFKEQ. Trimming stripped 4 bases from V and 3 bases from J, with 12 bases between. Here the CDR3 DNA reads TGTGCCAGCAGCCCGCACAGGGTCCACACTGAAGCTTTCTTT. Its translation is CASSPHRVHTEAFF.

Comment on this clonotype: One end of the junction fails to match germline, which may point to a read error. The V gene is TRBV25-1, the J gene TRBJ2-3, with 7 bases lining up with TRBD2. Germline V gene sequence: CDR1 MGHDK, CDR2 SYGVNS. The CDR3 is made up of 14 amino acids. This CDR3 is CASTSSGFTDMQYF. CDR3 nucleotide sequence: TGTGCCAGCACCTCTAGCGGTTTCACAGATATGCAGTATTTT. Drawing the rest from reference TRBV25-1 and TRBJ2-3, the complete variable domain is EADIYQTPRYLVIGTGKKITLECSQTMGHDKMYWYQQDPGMELHLIHYSYGVNSTEKGDLSSESTVSRIRTEHFPLTLESARPSHTSQYLCASTSSGFTDMQYFGPGTRLTVL.

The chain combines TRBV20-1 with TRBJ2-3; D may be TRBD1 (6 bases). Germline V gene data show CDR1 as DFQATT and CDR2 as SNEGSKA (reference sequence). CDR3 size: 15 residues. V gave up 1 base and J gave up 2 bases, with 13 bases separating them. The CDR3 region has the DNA TGCAGTGCTAGAGTGCCTAGGGGGTCCACAGATACGCAGTATTTT. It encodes CSARVPRGSTDTQYF.

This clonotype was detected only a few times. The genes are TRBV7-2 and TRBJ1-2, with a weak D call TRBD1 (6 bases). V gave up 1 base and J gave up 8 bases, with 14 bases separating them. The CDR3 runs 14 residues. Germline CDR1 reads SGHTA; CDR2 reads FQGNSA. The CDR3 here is CASSLEIQGRGYTF. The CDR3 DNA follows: TGTGCCAGCAGCTTAGAGATTCAGGGGCGAGGCTACACCTTC. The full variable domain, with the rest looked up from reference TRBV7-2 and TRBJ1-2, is GAGVSQSPSNKVTEKGKDVELRCDPISGHTALYWYRQSLGQGLEFLIYFQGNSAPDKSGLPSDRFSAERTGGSVSTLTIQRTQQEDSAVYLCASSLEIQGRGYTFGSGTRLTVV.

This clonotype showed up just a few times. For the CDR3, the DNA is TGCGCCAGCAGTGAGTCGGAGGGCTACACCTTC. Translation gives CASSESEGYTF. The chain is built from TRBV10-1 and TRBJ1-2; D remains ambiguous. CDR3 length equals 11 residues. Germline assignment: CDR1 WNHNN and CDR2 SYGVQD (reference sequence). V lost 0 bases and J 8 bases, leaving 4 bases between the germline ends.

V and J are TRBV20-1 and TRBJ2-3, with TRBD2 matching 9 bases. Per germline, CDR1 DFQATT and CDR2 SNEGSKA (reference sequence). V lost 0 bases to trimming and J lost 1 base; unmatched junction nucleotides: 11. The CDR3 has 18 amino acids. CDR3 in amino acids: CSARDTPAGGPRTDTQYF. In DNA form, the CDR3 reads TGCAGTGCTAGAGATACGCCGGCGGGAGGGCCCCGCACAGATACGCAGTATTTT.

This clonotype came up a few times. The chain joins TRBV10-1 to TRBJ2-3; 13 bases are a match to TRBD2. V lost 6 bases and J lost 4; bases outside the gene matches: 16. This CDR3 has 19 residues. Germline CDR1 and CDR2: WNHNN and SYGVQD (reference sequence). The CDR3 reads CASSDETSGGFERADTQYF. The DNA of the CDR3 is TGCGCCAGCAGCGATGAGACTAGCGGGGGGTTCGAACGTGCAGATACGCAGTATTTT.

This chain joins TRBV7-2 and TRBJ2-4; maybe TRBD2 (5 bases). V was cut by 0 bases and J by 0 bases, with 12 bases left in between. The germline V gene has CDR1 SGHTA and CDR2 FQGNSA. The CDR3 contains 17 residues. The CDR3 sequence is CTSSLALSGLAKNIQYF. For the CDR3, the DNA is TGTACCAGCAGCTTAGCGTTAAGCGGATTAGCCAAAAACATTCAGTACTTC.

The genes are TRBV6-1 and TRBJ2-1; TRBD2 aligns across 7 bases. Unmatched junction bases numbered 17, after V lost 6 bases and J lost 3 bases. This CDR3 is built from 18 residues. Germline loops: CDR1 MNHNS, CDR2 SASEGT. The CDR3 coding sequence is TGTGCCAGCAGCAAAACGGTCAGCGGGACGACCCGCTACAATGAGCAGTTCTTC. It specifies CASSKTVSGTTRYNEQFF.

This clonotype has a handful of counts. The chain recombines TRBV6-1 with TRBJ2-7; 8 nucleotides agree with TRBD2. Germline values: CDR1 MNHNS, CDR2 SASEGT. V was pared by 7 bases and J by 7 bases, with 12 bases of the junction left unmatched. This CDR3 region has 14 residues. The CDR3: CASKRLAPYNEQYF. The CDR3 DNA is TGTGCCAGCAAACGACTAGCGCCCTACAATGAGCAGTACTTC.

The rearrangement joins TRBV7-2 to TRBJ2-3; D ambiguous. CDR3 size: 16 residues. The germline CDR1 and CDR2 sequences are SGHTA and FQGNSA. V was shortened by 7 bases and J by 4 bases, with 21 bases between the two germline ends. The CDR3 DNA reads TGTGCCAGCAAGGCTCTGAGCGAGAGTTCGGCAGATACGCAGTATTTT. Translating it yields CASKALSESSADTQYF.

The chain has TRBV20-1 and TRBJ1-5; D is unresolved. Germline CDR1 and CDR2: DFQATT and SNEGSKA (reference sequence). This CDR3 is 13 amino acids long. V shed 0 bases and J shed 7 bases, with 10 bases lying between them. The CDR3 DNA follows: TGCAGTGCTAGAGATCCGGGGAGGCAGCCCCAGCATTTT. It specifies CSARDPGRQPQHF.

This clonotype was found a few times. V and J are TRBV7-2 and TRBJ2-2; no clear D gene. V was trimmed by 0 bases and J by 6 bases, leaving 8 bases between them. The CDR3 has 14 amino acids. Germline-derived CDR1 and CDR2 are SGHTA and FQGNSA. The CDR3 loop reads CASSLAETAGELFF. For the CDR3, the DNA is TGTGCCAGCAGCTTAGCGGAGACGGCCGGGGAGCTGTTTTTT.

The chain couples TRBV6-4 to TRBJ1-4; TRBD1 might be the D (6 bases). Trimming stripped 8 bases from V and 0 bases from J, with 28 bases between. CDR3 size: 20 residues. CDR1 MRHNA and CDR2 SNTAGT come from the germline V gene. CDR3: CASRWVHLGGSESTNEKLFF. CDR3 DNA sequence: TGTGCCAGCCGTTGGGTCCATTTGGGGGGCTCGGAGTCAACTAATGAAAAACTGTTTTTT.

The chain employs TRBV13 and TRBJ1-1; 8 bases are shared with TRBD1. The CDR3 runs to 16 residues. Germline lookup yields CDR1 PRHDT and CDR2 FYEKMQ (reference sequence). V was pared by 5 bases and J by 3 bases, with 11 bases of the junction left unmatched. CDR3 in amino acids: CASSAKRTGTYTEAFF. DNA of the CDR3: TGTGCCAGCAGCGCAAAACGGACAGGGACCTACACTGAAGCTTTCTTT.

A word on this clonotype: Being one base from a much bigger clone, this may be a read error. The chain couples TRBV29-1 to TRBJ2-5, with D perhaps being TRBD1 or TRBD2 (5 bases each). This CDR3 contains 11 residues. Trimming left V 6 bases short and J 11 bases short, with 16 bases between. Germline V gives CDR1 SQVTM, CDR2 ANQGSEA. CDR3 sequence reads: CSVRDAYGQYF. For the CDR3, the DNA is TGCAGCGTCAGGGACGCCTACGGGCAGTACTTC.

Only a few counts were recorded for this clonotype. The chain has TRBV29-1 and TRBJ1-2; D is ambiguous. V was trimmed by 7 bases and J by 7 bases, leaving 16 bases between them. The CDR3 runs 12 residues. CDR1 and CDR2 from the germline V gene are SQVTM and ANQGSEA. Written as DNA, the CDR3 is TGCAGCGCGGAGAAGAGCCTTTCTGGCTACACCTTC. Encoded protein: CSAEKSLSGYTF. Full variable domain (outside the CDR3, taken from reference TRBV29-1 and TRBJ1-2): SAVISQKPSRDICQRGTSLTIQCQVDSQVTMMFWYRQQPGQSLTLIATANQGSEATYESGFVIDKFPISRPNLTFSTLTVSNMSPEDSSIYLCSAEKSLSGYTFGSGTRLTVV.

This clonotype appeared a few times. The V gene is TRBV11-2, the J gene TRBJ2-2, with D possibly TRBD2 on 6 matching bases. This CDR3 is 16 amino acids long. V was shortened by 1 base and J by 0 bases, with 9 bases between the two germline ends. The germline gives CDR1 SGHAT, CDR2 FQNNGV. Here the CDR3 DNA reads TGTGCCAGCAGCTTAGCGCGGGGAGCGAACACCGGGGAGCTGTTTTTT. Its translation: CASSLARGANTGELFF.